This is a list of T cell receptor beta chains from one sample in a study of identical twins. TCRdb redid the calling of the 5' RACE reads with MiXCR, one entry per CDR3 protein. This sample has about 240,000 distinct CDR3 sequences, with roughly a tenth found just once. Sequencing used memory T cells sorted from blood. The receptors stem from a man aged 50 to 59 in good health. Both conserved end residues are part of each CDR3. D genes are given only for firm matches. Where a row states a size, it is once, few, many or the class of an expanded clone; other rows omit it.

d_gene: NA; j_gene: TRBJ2-5; abundance: NA; v_gene: TRBV28; CDR3nt: TGTGCCAGCAGTTTCCTGGGGGACGGGGAGACCCAGTACTTC; CDR3aa: CASSFLGDGETQYF
d_gene: NA; j_gene: TRBJ2-5; abundance: NA; v_gene: TRBV7-2; CDR3nt: TGTGCCAGCAGCTCAGCGGGGTCCAGGGGGCGCAGAGAGACCCAGTACTTC; CDR3aa: CASSSAGSRGRRETQYF
d_gene: NA; j_gene: TRBJ1-5; abundance: NA; v_gene: TRBV6-1; CDR3nt: TGTGCCAGCAACGGCGGGGGAAGCAATCAGCCCCAGCATTTT; CDR3aa: CASNGGGSNQPQHF
d_gene: TRBD2; j_gene: TRBJ2-2; abundance: many; v_gene: TRBV9; CDR3nt: TGTGCCAGCAGCGCACAGCGGGAGGGCGAAATTCGGGGCACCGGGGAGCTGTTTTTT; CDR3aa: CASSAQREGEIRGTGELFF
d_gene: TRBD1; j_gene: TRBJ2-2; abundance: NA; v_gene: TRBV7-9; CDR3nt: TGTGCCAGCAGCCTAAGCGACAGGGCGAACACCGGGGAGCTGTTTTTT; CDR3aa: CASSLSDRANTGELFF
d_gene: TRBD1; j_gene: TRBJ2-7; abundance: NA; v_gene: TRBV7-6; CDR3nt: TGTGCCAGCAGCAGGGACAGGGGGATAGACGAGCAGTACTTC; CDR3aa: CASSRDRGIDEQYF
d_gene: NA; j_gene: TRBJ2-5; abundance: many; v_gene: TRBV3-1; CDR3nt: TGTGCCAGCAGCCAACGGGACACAAAGAGGGAGACCCAGTACTTC; CDR3aa: CASSQRDTKRETQYF
d_gene: TRBD2; j_gene: TRBJ2-7; abundance: few; v_gene: TRBV5-6; CDR3nt: TGTGCCAGCAGCCATCCCTCACTAGCGCGGGGTACCTACGAGCAGTACTTC; CDR3aa: CASSHPSLARGTYEQYF
d_gene: NA; j_gene: TRBJ1-5; abundance: NA; v_gene: TRBV27; CDR3nt: TGTGCCAGCAGTTCCCAGCCGGTTGGCAATCAGCCCCAGCATTTT; CDR3aa: CASSSQPVGNQPQHF
d_gene: NA; j_gene: TRBJ2-7; abundance: many; v_gene: TRBV20-1; CDR3nt: TGCAGTGCTAGAGAACCTACTGCCGGGCACGAGCAGTACTTC; CDR3aa: CSAREPTAGHEQYF
d_gene: NA; j_gene: TRBJ2-2; abundance: few; v_gene: TRBV11-2; CDR3nt: TGTGCCAGCAGCTCTTCTCTTGGGACATACAACACCGGGGAGCTGTTTTTT; CDR3aa: CASSSSLGTYNTGELFF
d_gene: NA; j_gene: TRBJ2-1; abundance: NA; v_gene: TRBV4-3; CDR3nt: TGCGCCAGCAGCCAAGCCAGCGGGTACCACAATGAGCAGTTCTTC; CDR3aa: CASSQASGYHNEQFF
d_gene: NA; j_gene: TRBJ1-1; abundance: NA; v_gene: TRBV6-5; CDR3nt: TGTGCCAGCAGTTACCAGAGGAACACTGAAGCTTTCTTT; CDR3aa: CASSYQRNTEAFF
d_gene: TRBD2; j_gene: TRBJ2-7; abundance: NA; v_gene: TRBV7-8; CDR3nt: TGTGCCAGCAGCTCAATAGCGGGAGGGCGTTCCTACGAGCAGTACTTC; CDR3aa: CASSSIAGGRSYEQYF
d_gene: TRBD2; j_gene: TRBJ2-1; abundance: many; v_gene: TRBV4-2; CDR3nt: TGTGCCAGCAGCCAAGAGGGACTAGCGGGGAGAAATGAGCAGTTCTTC; CDR3aa: CASSQEGLAGRNEQFF
d_gene: NA; j_gene: TRBJ2-7; abundance: few; v_gene: TRBV4-2; CDR3nt: TGTGCCAGCAGCCAGTTTTTCGTCCAGGGGCTTAACCGGGACGAATACGAGCAGTACTTC; CDR3aa: CASSQFFVQGLNRDEYEQYF
d_gene: NA; j_gene: TRBJ2-3; abundance: NA; v_gene: TRBV7-2; CDR3nt: TGTGCCAGCAGCTCCCCATGGCGGGAAACAGATACGCAGTATTTT; CDR3aa: CASSSPWRETDTQYF
d_gene: NA; j_gene: TRBJ1-5; abundance: many; v_gene: TRBV11-1; CDR3nt: TGTGCCAGCAGCCAAGAGGAGGGGCAGCCCCAGCATTTT; CDR3aa: CASSQEEGQPQHF
d_gene: NA; j_gene: TRBJ2-6; abundance: NA; v_gene: TRBV5-6; CDR3nt: TGTGCCAGCAGCGCTATGCTCTCTGGGGCCAACGTCCTGACTTTC; CDR3aa: CASSAMLSGANVLTF
d_gene: TRBD1; j_gene: TRBJ1-5; abundance: few; v_gene: TRBV6-1; CDR3nt: TGTGCCAGCAGAAAGGGGGCGAGACAGCCCCAGCATTTT; CDR3aa: CASRKGARQPQHF
d_gene: NA; j_gene: TRBJ2-5; abundance: few; v_gene: TRBV20-1; CDR3nt: TGCAGTGCTAGCCCCGCTTGGACTCAAGAGACCCAGTACTTC; CDR3aa: CSASPAWTQETQYF
d_gene: NA; j_gene: TRBJ1-3; abundance: NA; v_gene: TRBV12-3/TRBV12-4; CDR3nt: TGTGCCAGCAGTTCCGACACGGGAGGAAACACCATATATTTT; CDR3aa: CASSSDTGGNTIYF
d_gene: NA; j_gene: TRBJ2-7; abundance: many; v_gene: TRBV7-9; CDR3nt: TGTGCCAGCACCTCTTACGGGGGCGAGCAGTACTTC; CDR3aa: CASTSYGGEQYF
d_gene: TRBD2; j_gene: TRBJ2-3; abundance: NA; v_gene: TRBV27; CDR3nt: TGTGCCAGCAGGCGACTAGCGGGGGGCCTCTACACAGATACGCAGTATTTT; CDR3aa: CASRRLAGGLYTDTQYF
d_gene: TRBD1; j_gene: TRBJ1-2; abundance: many; v_gene: TRBV20-1; CDR3nt: TGCAGTGCCGGGACAGGTGATAACTATGGCTACACCTTC; CDR3aa: CSAGTGDNYGYTF
d_gene: NA; j_gene: TRBJ1-4; abundance: few; v_gene: TRBV7-2; CDR3nt: TGTGCCAGCAGCCCAGATACAACTAATGAAAAACTGTTTTTT; CDR3aa: CASSPDTTNEKLFF
d_gene: TRBD1; j_gene: TRBJ2-7; abundance: few; v_gene: TRBV5-4; CDR3nt: TGTGCCAGCAGCAGGGACAGGAGCCGCTCCTACGAGCAGTACTTC; CDR3aa: CASSRDRSRSYEQYF
d_gene: NA; j_gene: TRBJ2-7; abundance: many; v_gene: TRBV11-1; CDR3nt: TGTGCCAGCAGCCCCGGCGGTAGGACCTACGAGCAGTACTTC; CDR3aa: CASSPGGRTYEQYF
d_gene: NA; j_gene: TRBJ2-5; abundance: many; v_gene: TRBV29-1; CDR3nt: TGCAGCGTTCAAGTTATGTCAGGAGAGACCCAGTACTTC; CDR3aa: CSVQVMSGETQYF
d_gene: NA; j_gene: TRBJ1-1; abundance: many; v_gene: TRBV6-5; CDR3nt: TGTGCCAGCAGTTACGGGACTGAAGCTTTCTTT; CDR3aa: CASSYGTEAFF
d_gene: NA; j_gene: TRBJ2-4; abundance: NA; v_gene: TRBV20-1; CDR3nt: TGCAGTGCCCGTACCCCAGGGGCCGCCAAAAACATTCAGTACTTC; CDR3aa: CSARTPGAAKNIQYF
d_gene: NA; j_gene: TRBJ2-1; abundance: NA; v_gene: TRBV5-1; CDR3nt: TGCGCCAGCAGCCCCAGGGCCCGGGGTAGTGAGCAGTTCTTC; CDR3aa: CASSPRARGSEQFF
d_gene: TRBD2; j_gene: TRBJ2-7; abundance: NA; v_gene: TRBV20-1; CDR3nt: TGCAGTGCCAGACCCGACAGGGAGACTAGCGGGGCACCAGGATCCGAGCAGTACTTC; CDR3aa: CSARPDRETSGAPGSEQYF
d_gene: NA; j_gene: TRBJ2-3; abundance: many; v_gene: TRBV7-2; CDR3nt: TGTGCCAGCAGCTCCTCATCAGATACGCAGTATTTT; CDR3aa: CASSSSSDTQYF
d_gene: TRBD1; j_gene: TRBJ2-1; abundance: many; v_gene: TRBV20-1; CDR3nt: TGCAGTGCCTCTGGAACAGGGGGGACCTACAATGAGCAGTTCTTC; CDR3aa: CSASGTGGTYNEQFF
d_gene: NA; j_gene: TRBJ1-4; abundance: NA; v_gene: TRBV20-1; CDR3nt: TGCAGTGCTAGGGTGGCGGGGAATGAAAAACTGTTTTTT; CDR3aa: CSARVAGNEKLFF
d_gene: NA; j_gene: TRBJ2-1; abundance: many; v_gene: TRBV4-2; CDR3nt: TGTGCCAGCAGCCAAGAGGACAGTAGCTCCTACAATGAGCAGTTCTTC; CDR3aa: CASSQEDSSSYNEQFF
d_gene: NA; j_gene: TRBJ1-5; abundance: few; v_gene: TRBV20-1; CDR3nt: TGCAGTGCTAGCCATCCAGGAGAACTTAATCAGCCCCAGCATTTT; CDR3aa: CSASHPGELNQPQHF
d_gene: NA; j_gene: TRBJ2-7; abundance: NA; v_gene: TRBV6-4; CDR3nt: TGTGCCAGCAGATATTTGAGGTTAGGCTACGAGCAGTACTTC; CDR3aa: CASRYLRLGYEQYF
d_gene: TRBD1; j_gene: TRBJ2-1; abundance: many; v_gene: TRBV7-3; CDR3nt: TGTGCCAGCAGCTTGGACAGGGATTCGCACAATGAGCAGTTCTTC; CDR3aa: CASSLDRDSHNEQFF